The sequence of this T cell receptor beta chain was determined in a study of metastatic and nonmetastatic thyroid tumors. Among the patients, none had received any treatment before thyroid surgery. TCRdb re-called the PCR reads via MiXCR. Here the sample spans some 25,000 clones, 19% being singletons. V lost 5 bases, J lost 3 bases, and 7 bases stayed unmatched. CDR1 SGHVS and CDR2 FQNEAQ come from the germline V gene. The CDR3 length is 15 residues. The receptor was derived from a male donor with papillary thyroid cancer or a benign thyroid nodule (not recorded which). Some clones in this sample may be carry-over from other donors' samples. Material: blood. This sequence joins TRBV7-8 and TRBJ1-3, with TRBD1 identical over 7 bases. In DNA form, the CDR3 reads TGTGCCAGCAGCGAGGAACAGGGGCTTGGAAACACCATATATTTT. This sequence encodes CASSEEQGLGNTIYF.